This record covers a single T cell receptor beta chain. The antigen is unknown. The CDR3 runs to 19 residues. CDR1 MGHRA and CDR2 YSYEKL come from the germline V gene. The V gene end was trimmed by 1 base and the J gene end by 1 base; junction bases not matched to a gene: 11. The method was immunoSEQ multiplex PCR; TCRdb's version includes in-frame clones alone and lacks a portion of them. This sample has 120,000 to 150,000 clones, with about 86% found just once. These data come from a study of T cell responses to AZD1222 COVID-19 vaccine. Study results and limitations: Reports say nearly half of spike-specific TCRs go after unmutated variant regions.

Source: peripheral blood, taken 28 days after the second AZD1222 dose. The J gene is TRBJ2-5, the V gene TRBV4-1; 11 bases line up with TRBD2. This clonotype was obtained from an adult who received the AZD1222 COVID-19 vaccine. The CDR3 sequence: CASSQVSSGGPGTQETQYF. For the CDR3, the DNA is TGCGCCAGCAGCCAAGTTTCTAGCGGGGGGCCCGGTACCCAAGAGACCCAGTACTTC.